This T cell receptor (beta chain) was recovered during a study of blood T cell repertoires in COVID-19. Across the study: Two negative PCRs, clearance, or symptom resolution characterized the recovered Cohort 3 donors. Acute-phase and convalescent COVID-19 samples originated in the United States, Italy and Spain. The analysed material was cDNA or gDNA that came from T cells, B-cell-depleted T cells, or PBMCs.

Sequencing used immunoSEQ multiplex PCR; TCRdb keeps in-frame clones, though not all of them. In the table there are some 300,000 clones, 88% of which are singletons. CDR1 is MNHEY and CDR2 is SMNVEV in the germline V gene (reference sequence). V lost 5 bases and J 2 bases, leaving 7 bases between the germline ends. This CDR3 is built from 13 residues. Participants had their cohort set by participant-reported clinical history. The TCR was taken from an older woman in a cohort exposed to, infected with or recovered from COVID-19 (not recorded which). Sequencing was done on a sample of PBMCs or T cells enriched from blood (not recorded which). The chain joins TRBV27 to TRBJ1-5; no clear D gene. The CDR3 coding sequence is TGTGCCAGCAGTGTAAGAGGCAATCAGCCCCAGCATTTT. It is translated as CASSVRGNQPQHF.